One sample yielded the 12 T cell receptor beta chains listed below, sequenced in a study of T cell changes during pregnancy in multiple sclerosis. Using immunoSEQ multiplex PCR, the repertoire was profiled, and TCRdb retains in-frame clones only, with some absent. Counted here are 70,000 to 95,000 clones, roughly 90% occurring once; the ten biggest clones make up approximately 1.9%. This sample comprised peripheral blood, obtained before pregnancy. These receptors came from a female donor with multiple sclerosis, enrolled in a pregnancy study.

V is TRBV6-6 and J is TRBJ1-6; D is perhaps TRBD1 (6 bases). CDR1 and CDR2 (germline): MNHNY, SVGAGI (reference sequence). This CDR3 has 13 amino acids. V was clipped by 5 bases and J by 11 bases, with 13 bases between them. CDR3 sequence reads: CASSRQDSPPLHF. The CDR3 nucleotides are TGTGCCAGCAGTCGACAGGATTCTCCACCCCTCCACTTT.

V is TRBV11-2 and J is TRBJ1-3; D uncertain. This CDR3 contains 17 residues. V was cut by 1 base and J by 0 bases, with 13 bases left in between. Germline V CDR1 and CDR2: SGHAT, FQNNGV. CDR3 bases: TGTGCCAGCAGCTTAGTTTCTTTCCCTAGCTCTGGAAACACCATATATTTT. It encodes CASSLVSFPSSGNTIYF.

The chain joins TRBV5-1 to TRBJ2-5; the D gene is possibly TRBD2 (5 bases). There are 16 residues in the CDR3. Germline V CDR1 and CDR2: SGHRS, YFSETQ. V shed 1 base and J shed 5 bases, with 18 bases lying between them. CDR3 coding DNA: TGCGCCAGCAGCTTGAGCAGTAACCTCGGGGAGGAGACCCAGTACTTC. Protein product: CASSLSSNLGEETQYF.

The V call is TRBV18, the J call TRBJ1-1, with D tentatively TRBD1 (6 bases). This CDR3 is 15 amino acids long. Per the germline V gene, CDR1 is KGHSH and CDR2 is LQKENI. Trimming cost V 3 bases and J 0 bases, with 11 bases left between them. The CDR3 region has the DNA TGTGCCAGCTCACCGACTACAGGGCTGAACACTGAAGCTTTCTTT. This encodes CASSPTTGLNTEAFF. Full variable domain (outside the CDR3, taken from reference TRBV18 and TRBJ1-1): NAGVMQNPRHLVRRRGQEARLRCSPMKGHSHVYWYRQLPEEGLKFMVYLQKENIIDESGMPKERFSAEFPKEGPSILRIQQVVRGDSAAYFCASSPTTGLNTEAFFGQGTRLTVV.

This chain connects TRBV4-3 to TRBJ1-1; possibly TRBD1 for D (5 bases). CDR1 and CDR2 from the germline V gene are LGHNA and YSLEER. This CDR3 is 16 amino acids long. Trimming cost V 4 bases and J 0 bases, with 15 bases left between them. The CDR3: CASSRTKGALNTEAFF. The CDR3 DNA reads TGCGCCAGCAGCCGGACAAAAGGGGCCCTGAACACTGAAGCTTTCTTT.

In nucleotides, the CDR3 is TGCGCCAGCAGCCAAGATCCTGGGCTAGGGGGTGAGCAGTTCTTC. It specifies CASSQDPGLGGEQFF. The V call is TRBV4-1, the J call TRBJ2-1, with TRBD1 as a possible D gene (6 bases). With 0 bases removed from V and 9 bases from J, the gap between germline ends came to 15 bases. The CDR3 totals 15 residues. Germline V gene data show CDR1 as MGHRA and CDR2 as YSYEKL.

The CDR3 region is CASSPGGRGSQETQYF. CDR3 DNA: TGTGCCAGCTCACCAGGGGGGCGGGGGAGTCAAGAGACCCAGTACTTC. The chain carries TRBV18 and TRBJ2-5, with a weak D call TRBD2 (7 bases). The germline V gene encodes CDR1 KGHSH and CDR2 LQKENI. The CDR3 runs to 16 residues. V shed 2 bases and J shed 2 bases, with 15 bases lying between them.

The rearrangement uses TRBV6-1 and TRBJ1-4; D possibly corresponds to TRBD1 (5 bases). V was trimmed by 10 bases and J by 8 bases, leaving 11 bases between them. Germline loops: CDR1 MNHNS, CDR2 SASEGT. The CDR3 runs to 11 residues. Here the CDR3 reads CATTGGEKLFF. The CDR3 DNA follows: TGTGCCACAACAGGAGGGGAAAAACTGTTTTTT.

The V and J genes are TRBV28 and TRBJ2-1, with 7 bases identical to TRBD1. Per germline, CDR1 MDHEN and CDR2 SYDVKM. This CDR3 region has 13 residues. V lost 7 bases and J lost 5; bases outside the gene matches: 5. DNA of the CDR3: TGTGCCAGCACCGTAACAGGGGACAATGAGCAGTTCTTC. This encodes CASTVTGDNEQFF.

The gene calls are TRBV4-1 and TRBJ1-2; tentative D call: TRBD1 (6 bases). V was pared by 3 bases and J by 2 bases, with 7 bases between. CDR1 is MGHRA and CDR2 is YSYEKL in the germline V gene. The CDR3 is 13 residues long. The CDR3 loop is CASSQQGNYGYTF. Written as DNA, the CDR3 is TGCGCCAGCAGCCAGCAGGGGAACTATGGCTACACCTTC.

This rearrangement joins TRBV11-3 to TRBJ2-1; possibly TRBD1 for D (6 bases). Germline V CDR1 and CDR2: SGHNT, YENEEA. This CDR3 region has 17 residues. The V gene lost 5 bases and the J gene lost 6 bases, with 23 bases spanning the gap. CDR3: CASSPRYSQTGGNEQFF. The CDR3 region has the DNA TGTGCCAGCAGCCCCCGCTACTCACAGACAGGCGGCAATGAGCAGTTCTTC.

The chain couples TRBV5-4 to TRBJ1-1; TRBD1 matches 7 bases. The CDR3 has 16 residues. V lost 1 base and J lost 1; bases outside the gene matches: 7. CDR1 and CDR2 from the germline V gene are SGHNT and YYREEE (reference sequence). DNA for the CDR3: TGTGCCAGCAGCTTGAAAGGCGGGACAGCGAACACTGAAGCTTTCTTT. This translates into CASSLKGGTANTEAFF. The complete variable domain, with remaining parts taken from reference TRBV5-4 and TRBJ1-1, reads ETGVTQSPTHLIKTRGQQVTLRCSSQSGHNTVSWYQQALGQGPQFIFQYYREEENGRGNFPPRFSGLQFPNYSSELNVNALELDDSALYLCASSLKGGTANTEAFFGQGTRLTVV.